The clone carrying this T cell receptor beta chain was observed many times. This sample stems from a study of T cells of healthy individuals. The trim removed 3 bases at V and 4 bases at J, leaving 5 bases unmatched. The CDR3 is made up of 15 amino acids. Via MiXCR, TCRdb re-called the 5' RACE reads, giving one row per CDR3 protein. The repertoire consists of around 80,000 distinct CDR3 sequences, with roughly 5.1% occurring once and the leading ten covering 7% to 9%. The sequence derives from a female donor in good health. The rearrangement links TRBV12-3 or TRBV12-4 to TRBJ2-3; the match to TRBD2 covers 9 bases. The CDR3 here is CASSFSTSGADTQYF. CDR3 bases: TGTGCCAGCAGTTTTTCGACTAGCGGAGCAGATACGCAGTATTTT.